The next 32 T cell receptor beta chains were all read from a single sample in a study of T cells after yellow fever vaccination. Each CDR3 protein is one row after TCRdb ran MiXCR on the 5' RACE reads. This sample has under 600,000 distinct CDR3 sequences, with roughly 12% found just once. The starting material was PBMCs, obtained on the day of the yellow fever booster vaccination. The receptors come from a man aged 25 to 40 who received the YFV17D yellow fever vaccine.

This clonotype was recorded a few times. The chain carries TRBV28 and TRBJ2-7; 11 bases map to TRBD2. From germline, CDR1 is MDHEN and CDR2 SYDVKM. The CDR3 is 14 amino acids. V shed 3 bases, J shed 4 bases, and the junction held 2 bases outside the gene matches. The CDR3: CASSFRLAGYEQYF. CDR3 nucleotides: TGTGCCAGCAGTTTTAGACTAGCGGGGTACGAGCAGTACTTC.

The CDR3 reads CASSFAQNNEQFF. DNA of the CDR3: TGTGCCAGCAGTTTCGCGCAGAACAATGAGCAGTTCTTC. This chain links TRBV12-3 or TRBV12-4 with TRBJ2-1, with no clear D. Trimming cost V 3 bases and J 5 bases, with 8 bases left between them. CDR3 length equals 13 residues.

In its sample, this clonotype was seen a few times. V usage is TRBV5-1 and J usage is TRBJ2-1; the D gene could be TRBD1 or TRBD2 (5 bases each). V lost 4 bases and J 6 bases, leaving 14 bases between the germline ends. The CDR3 has 14 amino acids. Germline assignment: CDR1 SGHRS and CDR2 YFSETQ. The CDR3 sequence: CASSPGSPGNEQFF. CDR3 bases: TGCGCCAGCAGCCCAGGGAGTCCTGGCAATGAGCAGTTCTTC.

The V and J genes are TRBV5-4 and TRBJ2-3; 8 bases align to TRBD1. V gave up 3 bases and J gave up 6 bases; unmatched junction bases: 6. Germline CDR1 reads SGHNT; CDR2 reads YYREEE (reference sequence). CDR3 length: 14 residues. DNA of the CDR3: TGTGCCAGCAGCTGGACAGGGCAGGGGGATACGCAGTATTTT. Protein product: CASSWTGQGDTQYF.

This clonotype was observed at least ten times. The rearrangement links TRBV5-1 to TRBJ1-3; D might be TRBD1 (6 bases). Deletions cut 1 base from V and 0 bases from J, with 8 bases between. Germline CDR1 reads SGHRS; CDR2 reads YFSETQ. CDR3 length equals 15 residues. CDR3 in amino acids: CASSLRGGSGNTIYF. The CDR3 DNA sequence: TGCGCCAGCAGCTTGAGAGGGGGCTCTGGAAACACCATATATTTT. The variable domain in full, completed from reference TRBV5-1 and TRBJ1-3, reads KAGVTQTPRYLIKTRGQQVTLSCSPISGHRSVSWYQQTPGQGLQFLFEYFSETQRNKGNFPGRFSGRQFSNSRSEMNVSTLELGDSALYLCASSLRGGSGNTIYFGEGSWLTVV.

The chain is built from TRBV18 and TRBJ2-7; the D is unclear. Deletions cut 0 bases from V and 0 bases from J, with 9 bases between. CDR1 and CDR2 (germline): KGHSH, LQKENI. The CDR3 covers 15 residues. The CDR3 protein is CASSPPGRPSYEQYF. The CDR3 region has the DNA TGTGCCAGCTCACCACCGGGCCGGCCCTCCTACGAGCAGTACTTC.

The V call is TRBV12-3 or TRBV12-4, the J call TRBJ1-2, with a weak D call TRBD1 (5 bases). CDR3 size: 15 residues. With 5 bases removed from V and 4 bases from J, the gap between germline ends came to 17 bases. The CDR3 bases are TGTGCCAGCAGTCCCCGGTCGGGGGGACCCTATGGCTACACCTTC. Protein: CASSPRSGGPYGYTF.

The rearrangement joins TRBV6-5 to TRBJ2-7; D is ambiguous. Trimming removed 2 bases at V and 3 bases at J, with 8 bases between. Germline CDR1 reads MNHEY; CDR2 reads SVGAGI. This CDR3 has 13 amino acids. DNA of the CDR3: TGTGCCAGCAGTTACGCCAGCCACTACGAGCAGTACTTC. Translation: CASSYASHYEQYF.

In this sample, this clonotype turned up a few times. V usage is TRBV5-6 and J usage is TRBJ2-1; no definite D call. Trimming left V 2 bases short and J 6 bases short, with 9 bases between. Germline V gives CDR1 SGHDT, CDR2 YYEEEE. The CDR3 sequence is 13 residues long. This chain's CDR3 is CASSFVGLNEQFF. DNA for the CDR3: TGTGCCAGCAGCTTTGTAGGGCTCAATGAGCAGTTCTTC.

This chain joins TRBV18 and TRBJ1-6; 9 nucleotides align to TRBD1. The CDR3 consists of 15 residues. The V gene's germline CDR1 is KGHSH and CDR2 LQKENI. V shed 3 bases and J 10 bases; nucleotides not matched to a gene: 7. This chain's CDR3 is CASSPGQGIGSPLHF. The DNA for the CDR3 is TGTGCCAGCTCACCCGGACAGGGGATTGGCTCACCCCTCCACTTT.

This clonotype was seen a handful of times. V gene TRBV12-3 or TRBV12-4 combines with J gene TRBJ2-1, with D perhaps matching TRBD2 (6 bases). V shed 5 bases and J shed 3 bases, with 11 bases lying between them. This CDR3 comprises 14 residues. CDR3 coding DNA: TGTGCCAGCAGTCAAAAGCGGGTCTACAATGAGCAGTTCTTC. Translation: CASSQKRVYNEQFF.

About this clonotype: The germline gene is not matched at one end of the junction; a read error may be the cause. The V call is TRBV12-3 or TRBV12-4, the J call TRBJ1-1; 9 nucleotides match TRBD1. The CDR3 spans 14 residues. CDR3 protein: CASSYTGGNTEVFF. CDR3 bases: TGTGCCAGCAGTTATACAGGGGGCAACACTGAAGTTTTCTTT.

In its sample, this clonotype was seen a few times. The rearrangement links TRBV20-1 to TRBJ2-1; the D is unclear. Germline loops: CDR1 DFQATT, CDR2 SNEGSKA (reference sequence). V shed 3 bases and J shed 8 bases, with 2 bases lying between them. The CDR3 has 9 amino acids. The DNA for the CDR3 is TGCAGTGCTAGCTATGAGCAGTTCTTC. This codes for CSASYEQFF.

The rearrangement links TRBV10-3 to TRBJ1-1; a weak D match, TRBD1 (6 bases). CDR1 is ENHRY and CDR2 is SYGVKD in the germline V gene. The V and J ends lost 7 bases and 2 bases respectively, with 11 bases between them. This CDR3 comprises 13 residues. This CDR3 is CAINLDSNTEAFF. CDR3 nucleotide sequence: TGTGCCATCAACCTGGACAGCAACACTGAAGCTTTCTTT.

The V call is TRBV20-1, the J call TRBJ2-5; TRBD2 might be the D (6 bases). Germline V gene lookup returns CDR1 DFQATT and CDR2 SNEGSKA (reference sequence). V lost 5 bases and J lost 9, with 19 bases in between. The CDR3 has 13 amino acids. The CDR3 here is CSARSVEGMAQYF. Written as DNA, the CDR3 is TGCAGTGCTCGTTCCGTGGAGGGAATGGCCCAGTACTTC.

The chain is built from TRBV10-3 and TRBJ2-1, with 14 bases fitting TRBD2. V lost 7 bases to trimming and J lost 7 bases; unmatched junction nucleotides: 9. From germline, CDR1 is ENHRY and CDR2 SYGVKD. The CDR3 has 16 residues. This CDR3 is CAINPGLAGVDNEQFF. For the CDR3, the DNA is TGTGCCATCAATCCGGGACTAGCGGGAGTCGATAATGAGCAGTTCTTC.

This clonotype was seen a handful of times. CDR3 region: CASSLSREREQYF. The CDR3 bases are TGTGCCAGCAGCCTTTCTCGGGAGCGGGAGCAGTACTTC. This chain links TRBV7-2 with TRBJ2-7; D perhaps matches TRBD2 (6 bases). Trimming shortened V by 5 bases and J by 7 bases, and 15 bases separated the two germline ends. The CDR3 totals 13 residues. Germline values: CDR1 SGHTA, CDR2 FQGNSA.

The table lists this clonotype with a few counts. The rearrangement links TRBV29-1 to TRBJ2-7; 9 positions agree with TRBD1. The J segment lost 7 bases and the V segment lost 7 bases, leaving 8 bases of the junction unmatched. The CDR3 has 12 amino acids. Germline V gene lookup returns CDR1 SQVTM and CDR2 ANQGSEA. The CDR3 region is CSAGQGSREQYF. The CDR3 DNA is TGCAGCGCTGGACAGGGGTCCAGGGAGCAGTACTTC.

CDR3 protein: CASSKNSGVYNEQFF. CDR3 DNA: TGTGCCAGCAGCAAAAATAGTGGGGTTTACAATGAGCAGTTCTTC. The V call is TRBV21-1, the J call TRBJ2-1. TRBV21-1 is marked as a pseudogene. The CDR3 sequence is 15 residues long.

The chain joins TRBV23-1 to TRBJ2-4, with D perhaps matching TRBD1 (5 bases). TRBV23-1 is designated an ORF whose function remains uncertain. The CDR3 sequence is 13 residues long. Between the trimmed V and J ends, which lost 7 bases and 2 bases, there was a span of 9 bases. The CDR3 reads CASTQGPKNIQYF. The CDR3 DNA reads TGCGCCAGCACCCAGGGCCCCAAAAACATTCAGTACTTC.

This clonotype appeared a few times. V usage is TRBV15 and J usage is TRBJ2-7, with TRBD1 matching over 9 bases. Germline V gene lookup returns CDR1 LNHNV and CDR2 YYDKDF (reference sequence). Trimming took 0 bases from V and 6 from J; bases not matched to a gene: 6. CDR3 length equals 15 residues. CDR3 protein: CATSRDGTGLIEQYF. The CDR3 coding sequence is TGTGCCACCAGCAGAGACGGGACAGGGTTAATCGAGCAGTACTTC.

The genes are TRBV4-3 and TRBJ2-2, with D perhaps matching TRBD1 or TRBD2 (7 bases each). The germline V gene has CDR1 LGHNA and CDR2 YSLEER. The CDR3 consists of 15 residues. Trimming pared 4 bases from V and 4 bases from J, leaving 13 bases between. The CDR3 DNA is TGCGCCAGCAGCCCCAGGGGGGGGACCACCGGGGAGCTGTTTTTT. This translates into CASSPRGGTTGELFF.

The CDR3 here is CASSLATQRGNEQFF. The CDR3, as DNA: TGCGCCAGCAGCTTGGCCACCCAGCGGGGTAATGAGCAGTTCTTC. This rearrangement joins TRBV5-1 to TRBJ2-1; 7 bases fit TRBD2. V shed 0 bases and J 7 bases; nucleotides not matched to a gene: 7. Germline V gene sequence: CDR1 SGHRS, CDR2 YFSETQ. The CDR3 loop spans 15 amino acids.

This clonotype was counted many times. The genes are TRBV7-8 and TRBJ2-1; D gene uncertain. The ends were cut back, 0 bases at V and 8 bases at J, with 2 bases in the middle. The germline gives CDR1 SGHVS, CDR2 FQNEAQ. CDR3 length: 11 residues. Here the CDR3 DNA reads TGTGCCAGCAGCTTAGCCGATGAGCAGTTCTTC. It encodes CASSLADEQFF.

This clonotype appeared a few times. The chain joins TRBV30 to TRBJ2-1; 10 bases match TRBD2. The junction had 5 bases not matched to a gene; V was cut back by 2 bases and J by 7 bases. The CDR3 sequence is 14 residues long. Germline CDR1 reads GTSNPN; CDR2 reads SVGIG (reference sequence). The CDR3 region has the DNA TGTGCCTGGAGTCTTCTAGCGGGAGTTAATGAGCAGTTCTTC. Protein sequence: CAWSLLAGVNEQFF.

The V and J genes are TRBV6-5 and TRBJ2-5, with TRBD2 matching over 10 bases. The CDR3 runs to 16 residues. J was trimmed by 8 bases and V by 2 bases; bases with no gene match: 11. Germline CDR1 reads MNHEY; CDR2 reads SVGAGI. CDR3 in amino acids: CASSYGPAGGPTTQYF. CDR3 coding DNA: TGTGCCAGCAGTTACGGCCCAGCGGGAGGGCCGACTACCCAGTACTTC.

The chain joins TRBV28 to TRBJ1-5; tentative D call: TRBD1 (5 bases). This CDR3 spans 14 amino acids. Trimming pared 10 bases from V and 0 bases from J, leaving 13 bases between. Germline V gene data show CDR1 as MDHEN and CDR2 as SYDVKM. Written as DNA, the CDR3 is TGTGCCATCGAAGCCGGGACTAGCAATCAGCCCCAGCATTTT. Translation gives CAIEAGTSNQPQHF. Full variable domain (outside the CDR3, taken from reference TRBV28 and TRBJ1-5): DVKVTQSSRYLVKRTGEKVFLECVQDMDHENMFWYRQDPGLGLRLIYFSYDVKMKEKGDIPEGYSVSREKKERFSLILESASTNQTSMYLCAIEAGTSNQPQHFGDGTRLSIL.

This clonotype was seen at least ten times. The rearrangement uses TRBV20-1 and TRBJ2-7, with a weak D call TRBD2 (5 bases). CDR1 is DFQATT, CDR2 SNEGSKA, per germline (reference sequence). There are 13 residues in the CDR3. Trimming cost V 2 bases and J 2 bases, with 10 bases left between them. CDR3 sequence: CSARTGVTYEQYF. Written as DNA, the CDR3 is TGCAGTGCTAGAACCGGGGTTACCTACGAGCAGTACTTC.

Here the CDR3 reads CASMEGNTEAFF. CDR3 in DNA: TGTGCCAGCATGGAGGGGAACACTGAAGCTTTCTTT. The gene calls are TRBV7-2 and TRBJ1-1; D remains unclear. The germline V gene encodes CDR1 SGHTA and CDR2 FQGNSA. V was shortened by 7 bases and J by 1 base, with 7 bases between the two germline ends. CDR3 length equals 12 residues.

The CDR3 loop reads CASTDVYEQYF. As DNA, the CDR3 is TGTGCCAGCACGGACGTCTACGAGCAGTACTTC. This chain links TRBV21-1 with TRBJ2-7. TRBV21-1 is annotated as a pseudogene. The CDR3 loop spans 11 amino acids.

There are a few counts of this clonotype. V is TRBV25-1 and J is TRBJ1-1, with D hard to call. Germline V gene data show CDR1 as MGHDK and CDR2 as SYGVNS. V gave up 6 bases and J gave up 5 bases, with 7 bases separating them. The CDR3 consists of 11 residues. The DNA for the CDR3 is TGTGCCAGCAGCCAGGTGACTGAAGCTTTCTTT. Protein sequence: CASSQVTEAFF.

V is TRBV4-2 and J is TRBJ1-1, with a weak D call TRBD1 (5 bases). Deletions cut 0 bases from V and 5 bases from J, with 7 bases between. CDR1 is LGHNA and CDR2 is YNFKEQ in the germline V gene. The CDR3 contains 13 residues. This chain's CDR3 is CASSQDPGTEAFF. The DNA of the CDR3 is TGTGCCAGCAGCCAAGATCCAGGGACTGAAGCTTTCTTT.